This T cell receptor (beta chain) was recovered during a study of cytotoxic CD8 clonotypes in ibrutinib-treated CLL. Repertoires were generated with immunoSEQ multiplex PCR, while TCRdb's copy carries only in-frame clones and drops some. The sample includes over 100,000 clones, 80% to 90% of them seen just once. TCR beta library input comprised roughly 2 micrograms of genomic DNA from cryopreserved PBMCs. Comment on this clone: What it binds is not known.

The germline gives CDR1 MGHRA, CDR2 YSYEKL. This CDR3 has 19 amino acids. The V and J ends lost 3 bases and 0 bases, in that order; junction bases with no gene match: 15. Study-level points and caveats: Ibrutinib response saw clonality rise, and progression saw it return toward baseline. Sampling time points were not equivalent between sustained-remission and progressing patients.

V is TRBV4-1 and J is TRBJ1-1; 8 bases map to TRBD1. This sequence was found in a human donor with chronic lymphocytic leukemia. Specimen: PBMCs, collected after 24 months of ibrutinib treatment. The CDR3 here is CASSHITGQARSMNTEAFF. DNA for the CDR3: TGCGCCAGCAGCCACATAACGGGACAGGCCCGGTCCATGAACACTGAAGCTTTCTTT.